The 20 T cell receptor beta chains below come from one sample, sequenced in a study of Graves' ophthalmopathy and Graves' hyperthyroidism (dated by TCRdb to the late 2010s). TCRdb names Illumina HiSeq 2000 as the instrument used. For repertoire sequencing, TCR beta CDR3 regions were amplified from RNA transcripts. The first round of RT-PCR was done with HTBI primers and the Qiagen OneStep RT-PCR kit, and was followed by a second round of multiplex PCR, then size selection and purification. The raw public data were reprocessed by TCRdb itself: fastp quality trimming at Q25, MiXCR clonotype calling, in-frame beta chains only. Rows matching on CDR3 protein sequence are summarized as one entry with the most common DNA and genes. In this sample the table shows 400,000 to 450,000 distinct CDR3 sequences, about 21% of which occur a single time. The ten largest clones capture under 3% of the sample. Sequenced input: peripheral blood. All receptors derive from a woman between 18 and 30 years old with stable Graves' hyperthyroidism. Donor details come from another sample of the same person, matched by shared clones.

In this sample, this clonotype turned up many times. A single base separates this from a much larger clone, so it may be a read error. This chain connects TRBV6-2 or TRBV6-3 to TRBJ1-2; D remains ambiguous. The CDR3 covers 13 residues. CDR1 and CDR2 (germline): MNHEY, SVGEGT. The CDR3 here is CASSYGRIYGYAF. The CDR3 DNA reads as TGTGCCAGCAGTTACGGGCGGATATATGGCTACGCCTTC.

With respect to this clonotype: The CDR3 ends on some other residue instead of the conserved phenylalanine or tryptophan, so this is likely a read error. The CDR3 DNA is TGTGCCAGCAGTATACAAGGAAATTCACCCCTCCACCTT. Its translation: CASSIQGNSPLHL. This chain links TRBV6-1 with TRBJ1-6; D is unclear. Trimming left V 5 bases short and J 7 bases short, with 9 bases between. The V gene's germline CDR1 is MNHNS and CDR2 SASEGT. The length of the CDR3 is 13 residues.

This clonotype was seen ten or more times. The chain joins TRBV28 to TRBJ2-7, with 8 bases matching TRBD2. Germline CDR1 is MDHEN and CDR2 is SYDVKM. The ends lost 5 bases at V and 0 bases at J; junction bases unmatched: 9. The CDR3 sequence is 16 residues long. In DNA, the CDR3 is TGTGCCAGCAGTCCACCGGGACTAGGGAGCTCCTACGAGCAGTACTTC. Protein product: CASSPPGLGSSYEQYF.

Concerning this clonotype itself: Given a much more abundant clone one base away, this may be a read error. The rearrangement uses TRBV7-2 and TRBJ1-5; D is unresolved. Trimming shortened V by 8 bases and J by 3 bases, and 8 bases separated the two germline ends. The CDR3 totals 12 residues. CDR1 and CDR2 (germline): SGHTA, FQGNSA. The CDR3 reads CASGVYNQPQHF. For the CDR3, the DNA is TGTGCCAGCGGCGTATACAATCAGCCCCAGCATTTT.

This clonotype was observed many times. The chain links TRBV2 to TRBJ1-1; weak D call: TRBD1 (6 bases). This CDR3 is built from 14 residues. The germline CDR1 and CDR2 sequences are SNHLY and FYNNEI. V dropped 5 bases and J dropped 0 bases, with 10 bases sitting between them. The CDR3 DNA reads TGTGCCAGCAGTCGGACAGTCGTGAACACTGAAGCTTTCTTT. Amino acid sequence: CASSRTVVNTEAFF.

This chain connects TRBV12-3 or TRBV12-4 to TRBJ2-3; D possibly corresponds to TRBD1 (6 bases). The CDR3 totals 14 residues. Trimming took off 5 bases at V and 2 bases at J, with 11 bases between the two ends. The CDR3 sequence: CASSRGITTDTQYF. CDR3 nucleotide sequence: TGTGCCAGCAGTAGGGGGATCACCACAGATACGCAGTATTTT.

With respect to this clonotype: Relative to the germline gene, one junction end is altered; a read error may explain this. This chain connects TRBV2 to TRBJ2-5, with D perhaps TRBD1 or TRBD2 (5 bases each). Germline CDR1 is SNHLY and CDR2 is FYNNEI. This CDR3 is built from 13 residues. This CDR3 reads CASSRGLRETLYF. CDR3 in DNA: TGCGCCAGCAGTCGGGGCTTGAGGGAGACCCTGTACTTC. Looking up the rest from reference TRBV2 and TRBJ2-5 gives the full variable domain: EPEVTQTPSHQVTQMGQEVILRCVPISNHLYFYWYRQILGQKVEFLVSFYNNEISEKSEIFDDQFSVERPDGSNFTLKIRSTKLEDSAMYFCASSRGLRETLYFGPGTRLLVL.

The chain combines TRBV7-9 with TRBJ1-2; 8 bases fit TRBD1. CDR1 is SEHNR, CDR2 FQNEAQ, per germline (reference sequence). The J segment lost 5 bases and the V segment lost 3 bases, leaving 5 bases of the junction unmatched. The CDR3 contains 14 residues. CDR3 nucleotide sequence: TGTGCCAGCAGCTTCCCTGGACAGGGATATGGCTACACCTTC. Translation gives CASSFPGQGYGYTF.

The genes are TRBV5-1 and TRBJ1-1, with D uncertain. The germline V gene has CDR1 SGHRS and CDR2 YFSETQ. CDR3 length: 15 amino acids. The V end lost 1 base, the J end lost 0 bases, and 10 bases lay between the germline ends. Here the CDR3 DNA reads TGCGCCAGCAGCTTGTATGGGGAGATGAACACTGAAGCTTTCTTT. Its translation is CASSLYGEMNTEAFF.

This clonotype was counted ten times or more. J is TRBJ1-3 and V is TRBV27; 7 bases are a match to TRBD1. Trimming took 0 bases from V and 11 from J; bases not matched to a gene: 10. This CDR3 has 15 residues. Germline loops: CDR1 MNHEY, CDR2 SMNVEV (reference sequence). CDR3 loop: CASSLSGTVALPIYF. The CDR3 region has the DNA TGTGCCAGCAGTTTATCGGGGACAGTGGCTCTCCCCATATATTTT.

The chain combines TRBV24-1 with TRBJ1-1; no firm D call. This CDR3 has 14 residues. Trimming took 2 bases from V and 8 from J, leaving 14 bases between them. CDR1 KGHDR and CDR2 SFDVKD come from the germline V gene. Here the CDR3 reads CATSDSTGNNEAFF. The CDR3 coding sequence is TGTGCCACCAGTGATTCCACGGGCAATAACGAAGCTTTCTTT.

DNA for the CDR3: TGTGCCAGCAAGGGACTAGCGCCTACCGGGGAGCTGTTTTTT. Amino acids: CASKGLAPTGELFF. The V and J genes are TRBV6-1 and TRBJ2-2; TRBD2 matches 10 bases. The CDR3 sequence is 14 residues long. The germline V gene encodes CDR1 MNHNS and CDR2 SASEGT. V dropped 7 bases and J dropped 5; count of bases not matched to a gene: 4.

This clonotype showed up many times. This chain joins TRBV6-1 and TRBJ2-5; 13 bases are shared with TRBD2. After removal of 1 base from V and 5 bases from J, the junction contained 1 base not matched to a gene. The CDR3 spans 15 residues. From germline, CDR1 is MNHNS and CDR2 SASEGT. The CDR3 DNA sequence: TGTGCCAGCAGTGAAGGACTAGCGGGGGGCGAGACCCAGTACTTC. Its protein is CASSEGLAGGETQYF.

The V and J genes are TRBV12-3 or TRBV12-4 and TRBJ2-5, with D tentatively TRBD1 or TRBD2 (5 bases each). Trimming shortened V by 5 bases and J by 4 bases, and 8 bases separated the two germline ends. The CDR3 is made up of 12 amino acids. CDR3 region: CASSTGPETQYF. CDR3 DNA sequence: TGTGCCAGCAGTACGGGGCCAGAGACCCAGTACTTC.

This clonotype was detected a few times. The rearrangement uses TRBV20-1 and TRBJ2-2, with D tentatively TRBD2 (5 bases). CDR3 length: 15 amino acids. The germline V and J ends were trimmed by 1 base and 4 bases, with 13 bases remaining between them. CDR1 is DFQATT and CDR2 is SNEGSKA in the germline V gene (reference sequence). The CDR3 bases are TGCAGTGCTAGAGGTGGGCGGGCAAGCACCGGGGAGCTGTTTTTT. It is translated as CSARGGRASTGELFF.

This clonotype was seen repeatedly, ten times or more. The V and J genes are TRBV6-5 and TRBJ2-5; D possibly corresponds to TRBD2 (5 bases). Trimming left V 0 bases short and J 4 bases short, with 9 bases between. CDR1 is MNHEY and CDR2 is SVGAGI in the germline V gene. This CDR3 contains 14 residues. The CDR3: CASSYSAGGETQYF. For the CDR3, the DNA is TGTGCCAGCAGTTACTCCGCGGGTGGAGAGACCCAGTACTTC.

This clonotype was seen at least ten times. This chain uses TRBV7-2 with TRBJ2-7; 15 bases agree with TRBD2. Per germline, CDR1 SGHTA and CDR2 FQGNSA. The CDR3 is 17 residues long. The trim removed 5 bases at V and 0 bases at J, leaving 5 bases unmatched. The CDR3 DNA follows: TGTGCCAGCAGCCCAGGACTAGCGGGAGGGGTCTCCTACGAGCAGTACTTC. It encodes CASSPGLAGGVSYEQYF.

This clonotype was detected many times. The chain is built from TRBV15 and TRBJ2-7; 14 positions match TRBD2. This CDR3 has 17 residues. Per germline, CDR1 LNHNV and CDR2 YYDKDF (reference sequence). Trimming removed 4 bases from V and 6 bases from J; junction bases left unmatched: 11. The CDR3 sequence: CATSTHSRGLAGAEQYF. The CDR3 DNA sequence: TGTGCCACCAGCACGCACTCCAGGGGACTAGCGGGAGCCGAGCAGTACTTC.

The rearrangement links TRBV5-1 to TRBJ2-6; TRBD1 matches at 9 bases. In germline, CDR1 is SGHRS, CDR2 YFSETQ. The CDR3 is 17 amino acids. Trimming at V came to 10 bases and at J to 3 bases, leaving 14 bases not matched to a gene. The CDR3 reads CASRRGTGRSGANVLTF. CDR3 in DNA: TGCGCCTCCAGGCGTGGGACAGGGAGGAGTGGGGCCAACGTCCTGACTTTC.

This clonotype occurred many times. This chain joins TRBV7-9 and TRBJ2-7; 8 positions match TRBD1. CDR1 is SEHNR and CDR2 is FQNEAQ in the germline V gene (reference sequence). The CDR3 consists of 15 residues. The J segment lost 2 bases and the V segment lost 4 bases, leaving 7 bases of the junction unmatched. The CDR3 region has the DNA TGTGCCAGCAGCTCGGTACGGGACAGGACCTACGAGCAGTACTTC. Protein sequence: CASSSVRDRTYEQYF.